This T cell receptor beta chain was identified during a study of T cells after yellow fever vaccination (dated by TCRdb to the late 2010s). Context from the whole study: The SMART-Seq v4 Ultra Low Input RNA kit was used to prepare libraries from fractions with low cell numbers. Bulk TCR alpha and beta repertoires were sequenced longitudinally to track T-cell clones before and after primary and booster YFV17D yellow fever vaccination. Two healthy male donors, one aged 18 to 30 and one aged 30 to 39 years, were included in the cohort. Blood samples were taken at several timepoints before and after primary and secondary immunization, and bulk PBMC replicates and cell subsets were isolated.

The treatment or condition label of this sample denotes: live attenuated yellow fever vaccine strain. At every blood-draw timepoint, two biological replicates of bulk PBMCs were collected. PBMCs were isolated from peripheral blood using a standard Ficoll-Paque protocol. TriZol was used to extract RNA from bulk PBMCs, from CD4 and CD8 fractions, and from dextramer-positive and dextramer-negative fractions. A few counts support this clonotype. The specificity of this receptor is unknown. No per-base quality is available; no much larger clone lies one base away. TCR cDNA was synthesized by 5'RACE template switching, through which a universal primer site and unique molecular identifiers were introduced. Priming of cDNA synthesis was performed from both the TCR alpha and TCR beta constant segments. Library amplification involved two PCR steps, and the second step added sample barcodes and sequencing adapters. Sequencing of the libraries was done on either Illumina HiSeq 2500 (2x100 bp) or NovaSeq (2x150 bp). Under the source paper's analysis protocol: Demultiplexing of reads and collapsing into UMI consensus sequences were performed with MIGEC, and V(D)J alignment was carried out with MiXCR. Vaccine-responding clonotypes were identified with edgeR using replicate PBMC samples, with FDR below 0.01 and a log2 fold change above 5 up to day 15 being required. Each bulk clonotype was labeled CD4 or CD8 based on which sequenced repertoire, CD4 or CD8, contained the clonotype at higher abundance. Through fastp at Q25 and MiXCR, TCRdb rebuilt clones from the public reads, retaining in-frame beta chains. Entries are consolidated by CDR3 protein sequence, retaining the most common genes and DNA. These V and J calls are TCRdb output, not the study's own analysis. The sample includes approximately 550,000 distinct CDR3 sequences, with 15% to 20% observed a single time. Clones ranked in the top ten supply 14% of the sample.

The paper's findings and limits, for the study overall: Compared with the primary T-cell response, the secondary T-cell response was weaker but faster, peaking on day 5 rather than day 15. Most clones expanded after primary vaccination were re-detected after the booster (about 95% of CD4 and 88% of CD8), suggesting broad memory maintenance. A small fraction of clonotypes showed up in both the CD4 and CD8 compartments, probably as a result of convergent recombination. The study included only two donors, which limits how far the findings can be generalized. Computational filtering was required because FACS-sorted repertoires could contain abundant contaminating clonotypes from the bulk population.

V is pruned by 1 base and J by 13 bases, leaving 12 bases of the junction without a gene match. For CDR1 and CDR2, the germline V gene (reference sequence) lists DFQATT and SNEGSKA. Including the terminal cysteine and phenylalanine, the CDR3 comprises 13 residues. The retained sequence is limited to the CDR3, 39 bases, with the frame set at the first base. This receptor was identified in a man between 25 and 39 years old who received the YFV17D yellow fever vaccine. The starting material was PBMCs, obtained 15 days after the yellow fever booster vaccination. This chain is built from TRBV20-1 and TRBJ1-2; 7 nucleotides in the junction match TRBD1. DNA sequence: TGCAGTGCTAGAGTTCCCGGGGAGGGGGCCGGCACCTTC. This yields the protein CSARVPGEGAGTF.